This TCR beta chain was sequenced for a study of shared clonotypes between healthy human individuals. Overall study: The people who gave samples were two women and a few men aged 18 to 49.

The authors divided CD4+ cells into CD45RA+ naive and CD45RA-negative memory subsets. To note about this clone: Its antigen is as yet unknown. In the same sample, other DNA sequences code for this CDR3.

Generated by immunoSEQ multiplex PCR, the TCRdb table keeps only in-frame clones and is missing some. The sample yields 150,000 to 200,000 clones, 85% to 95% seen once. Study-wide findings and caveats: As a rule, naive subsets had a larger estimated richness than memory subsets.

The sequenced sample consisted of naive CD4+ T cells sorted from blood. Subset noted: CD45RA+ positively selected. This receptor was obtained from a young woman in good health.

CDR3 sequence: CASSSYNEQFF. For the CDR3, the DNA is TGCGCCAGCAGCAGCTACAATGAGCAGTTCTTC. The chain recombines TRBV5-1 with TRBJ2-1; the D is unclear. This CDR3 has 11 residues. Germline V gene data show CDR1 as SGHRS and CDR2 as YFSETQ. With 4 bases removed from V and 3 bases from J, the gap between germline ends came to 2 bases.